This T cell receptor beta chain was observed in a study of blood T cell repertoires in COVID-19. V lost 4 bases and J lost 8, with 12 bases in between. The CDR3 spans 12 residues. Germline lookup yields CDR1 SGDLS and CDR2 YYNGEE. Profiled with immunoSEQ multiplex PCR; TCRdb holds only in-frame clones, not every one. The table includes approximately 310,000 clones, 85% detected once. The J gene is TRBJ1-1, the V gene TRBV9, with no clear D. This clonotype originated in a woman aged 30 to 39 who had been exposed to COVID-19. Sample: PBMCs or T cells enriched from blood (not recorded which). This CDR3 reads CASSTRQGEAFF. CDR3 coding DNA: TGTGCCAGCAGCACCCGACAAGGCGAAGCTTTCTTT.